The clone carrying this TCR beta chain was detected a few times. Its cognate antigen is unknown. One entry per CDR3 protein, called by TCRdb with MiXCR from the 5' RACE reads. The sample carries under 300,000 distinct CDR3 sequences, 10% to 15% recorded once. The sample originates from a study of T cells after yellow fever vaccination. Study background: Preparation used SMART-Seq v4 Ultra Low Input for the low-cell-number fractions.

CDR3 length: 15 amino acids. The ends lost 6 bases at V and 5 bases at J; junction bases unmatched: 9. Findings and caveats of the study: A faster peak, day 5 versus 15, was reached by the weaker secondary response.

The gene calls are TRBV23-1 and TRBJ2-1, with 8 bases that match TRBD2. TRBV23-1 is placed among ORFs of uncertain function. The receptor was isolated from a young man who received the YFV17D yellow fever vaccine. The sample consisted of CD4+ T cells sorted from PBMCs, taken 45 days after the yellow fever booster vaccination. The DNA for the CDR3 is TGCGCCAGCAGCCACGGTAGCGGGGAGAACAATGAGCAGTTCTTC. Protein product: CASSHGSGENNEQFF.